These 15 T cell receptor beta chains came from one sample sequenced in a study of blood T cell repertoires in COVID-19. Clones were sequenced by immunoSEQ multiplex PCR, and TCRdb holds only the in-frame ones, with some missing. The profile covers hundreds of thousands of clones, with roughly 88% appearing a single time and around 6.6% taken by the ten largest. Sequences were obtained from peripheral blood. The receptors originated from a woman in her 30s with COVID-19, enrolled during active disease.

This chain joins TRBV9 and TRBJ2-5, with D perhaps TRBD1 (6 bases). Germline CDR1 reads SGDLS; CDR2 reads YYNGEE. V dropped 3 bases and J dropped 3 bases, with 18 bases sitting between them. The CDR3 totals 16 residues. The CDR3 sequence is CASSGREGRGEETQYF. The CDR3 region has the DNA TGTGCCAGCAGCGGCCGTGAGGGCAGGGGAGAAGAGACCCAGTACTTC. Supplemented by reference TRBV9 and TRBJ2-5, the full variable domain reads DSGVTQTPKHLITATGQRVTLRCSPRSGDLSVYWYQQSLDQGLQFLIQYYNGEERAKGNILERFSAQQFPDLHSELNLSSLELGDSALYFCASSGREGRGEETQYFGPGTRLLVL.

The CDR3: CASSLDGVAGDEQFF. The CDR3 nucleotides read TGTGCCAGCAGCTTAGATGGGGTAGCGGGAGATGAGCAGTTCTTC. This chain joins TRBV11-2 and TRBJ2-1; 9 nucleotides agree with TRBD2. The germline V gene encodes CDR1 SGHAT and CDR2 FQNNGV. This CDR3 region has 15 residues. The V segment lost 0 bases and the J segment 8 bases; nucleotides outside the gene matches: 5.

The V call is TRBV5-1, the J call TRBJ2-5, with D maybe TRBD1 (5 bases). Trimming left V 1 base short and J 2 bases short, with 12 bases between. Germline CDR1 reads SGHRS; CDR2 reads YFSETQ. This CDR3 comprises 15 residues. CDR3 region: CASSLRTTAQETQYF. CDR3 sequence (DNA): TGCGCCAGCAGCTTGAGGACGACAGCACAAGAGACCCAGTACTTC.

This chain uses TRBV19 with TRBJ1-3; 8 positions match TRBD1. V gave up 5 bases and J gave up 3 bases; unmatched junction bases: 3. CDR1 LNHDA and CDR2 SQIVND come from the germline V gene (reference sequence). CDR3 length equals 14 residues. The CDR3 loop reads CASSSGTGGNTIYF. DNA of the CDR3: TGTGCCAGTAGTTCGGGGACAGGTGGAAACACCATATATTTT.

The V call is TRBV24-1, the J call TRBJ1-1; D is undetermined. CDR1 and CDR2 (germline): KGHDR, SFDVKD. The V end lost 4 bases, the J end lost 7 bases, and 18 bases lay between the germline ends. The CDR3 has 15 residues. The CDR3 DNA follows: TGTGCCACCAGTGACCCTCCTCGAGGAAGCAATGAAGCTTTCTTT. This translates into CATSDPPRGSNEAFF.

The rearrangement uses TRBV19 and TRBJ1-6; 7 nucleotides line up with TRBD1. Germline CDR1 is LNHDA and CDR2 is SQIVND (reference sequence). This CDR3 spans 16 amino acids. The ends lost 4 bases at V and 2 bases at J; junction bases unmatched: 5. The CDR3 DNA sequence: TGTGCCAGTAGTACACAGGGGTTCACCTATAATTCACCCCTCCACTTT. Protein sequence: CASSTQGFTYNSPLHF.

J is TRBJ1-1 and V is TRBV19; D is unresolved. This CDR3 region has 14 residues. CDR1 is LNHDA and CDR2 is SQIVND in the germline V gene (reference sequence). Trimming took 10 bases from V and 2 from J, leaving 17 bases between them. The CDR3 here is CATSSAVFNTEAFF. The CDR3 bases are TGTGCCACCAGCTCGGCGGTTTTTAACACTGAAGCTTTCTTT.

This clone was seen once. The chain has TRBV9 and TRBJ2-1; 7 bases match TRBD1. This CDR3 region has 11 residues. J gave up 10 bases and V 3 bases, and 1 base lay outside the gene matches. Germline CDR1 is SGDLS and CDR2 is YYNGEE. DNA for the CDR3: TGTGCCAGCAGCGCGGGACAGGAGCAGTTCTTC. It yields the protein CASSAGQEQFF.

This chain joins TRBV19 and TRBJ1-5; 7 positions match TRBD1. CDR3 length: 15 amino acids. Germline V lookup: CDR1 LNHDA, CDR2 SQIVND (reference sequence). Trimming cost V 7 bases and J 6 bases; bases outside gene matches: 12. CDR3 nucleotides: TGTGCCAGTACCCCGGGAGGGGGCTGGGGTCAGCCCCAGCATTTT. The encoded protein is CASTPGGGWGQPQHF. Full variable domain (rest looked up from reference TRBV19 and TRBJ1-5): DGGITQSPKYLFRKEGQNVTLSCEQNLNHDAMYWYRQDPGQGLRLIYYSQIVNDFQKGDIAEGYSVSREKKESFPLTVTSAQKNPTAFYLCASTPGGGWGQPQHFGDGTRLSIL.

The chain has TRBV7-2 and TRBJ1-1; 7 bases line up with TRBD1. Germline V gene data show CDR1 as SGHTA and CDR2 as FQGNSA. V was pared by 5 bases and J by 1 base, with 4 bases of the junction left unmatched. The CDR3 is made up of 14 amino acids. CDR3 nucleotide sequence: TGTGCCAGCAGCCCACACAGGGGGAACACTGAAGCTTTCTTT. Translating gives CASSPHRGNTEAFF.

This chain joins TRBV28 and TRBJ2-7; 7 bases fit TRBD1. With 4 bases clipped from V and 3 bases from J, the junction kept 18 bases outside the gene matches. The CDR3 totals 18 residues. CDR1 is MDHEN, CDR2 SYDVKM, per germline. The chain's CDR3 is CASSYYNPGQPQSYEQYF. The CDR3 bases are TGTGCCAGCAGTTACTACAACCCGGGACAGCCCCAGAGCTACGAGCAGTACTTC.

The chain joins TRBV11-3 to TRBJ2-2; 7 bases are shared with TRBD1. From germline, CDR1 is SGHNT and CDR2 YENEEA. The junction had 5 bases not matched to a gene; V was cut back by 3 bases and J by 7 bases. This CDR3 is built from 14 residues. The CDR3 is CASSFTGDYGELFF. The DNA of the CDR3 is TGTGCCAGCAGCTTTACAGGGGATTACGGGGAGCTGTTTTTT.

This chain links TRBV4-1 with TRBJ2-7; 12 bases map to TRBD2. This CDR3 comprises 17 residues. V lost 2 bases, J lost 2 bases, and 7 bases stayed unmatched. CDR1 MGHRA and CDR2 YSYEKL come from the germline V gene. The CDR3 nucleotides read TGCGCCAGCAGCCAATATCTGACTAGCGGGGGACCCTACGAGCAGTACTTC. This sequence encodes CASSQYLTSGGPYEQYF.

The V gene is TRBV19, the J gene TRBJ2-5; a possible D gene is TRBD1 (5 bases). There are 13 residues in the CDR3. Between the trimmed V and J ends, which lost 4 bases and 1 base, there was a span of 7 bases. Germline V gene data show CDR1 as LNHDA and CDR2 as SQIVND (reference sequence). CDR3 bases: TGTGCCAGTAGTACGGACACCCAAGAGACCCAGTACTTC. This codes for CASSTDTQETQYF.

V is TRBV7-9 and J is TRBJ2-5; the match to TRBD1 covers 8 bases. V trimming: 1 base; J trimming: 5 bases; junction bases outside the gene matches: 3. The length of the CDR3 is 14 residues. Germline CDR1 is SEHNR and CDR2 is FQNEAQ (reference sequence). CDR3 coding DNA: TGTGCCAGCAGCTTAGGGGGACAGGATGAGACCCAGTACTTC. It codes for CASSLGGQDETQYF.